This T cell receptor beta chain was recovered during a study of cytomegalovirus exposure and HLA in healthy donors. Points from the study as a whole: Apart from CMV serostatus, no immune exposure information was available.

The CDR3 spans 15 residues. The ends lost 0 bases at V and 8 bases at J; junction bases unmatched: 4. Germline CDR1 is KGHSH and CDR2 is LQKENI. Sampled while nominally healthy, donors likely had unrecorded immune exposures. Use of 60 Vbeta and 13 Jbeta primers characterized the PCR. In the original workflow: In a later analysis, the count reached 82 million or so unique TCR beta chains, with about 12 million shared. The data were produced by immunoSEQ multiplex PCR, yet TCRdb's version contains in-frame clones alone and is incomplete. D and trimming come from the DNA, and the V and J calls and clone size come from that table. This table holds 80,000 or so clones. Concerning this clone: Its cognate antigen is unknown.

Sample: PBMCs. This chain connects TRBV18 to TRBJ1-2; 12 positions agree with TRBD1. The sequence was obtained from a woman between 25 and 40 years old in good health and CMV-seronegative. The CDR3 coding sequence is TGTGCCAGCTCACCACCGGGACAGGGGGCGTCAGGCTACACCTTC. Its translation is CASSPPGQGASGYTF.